The rows below give T cell receptor beta chains drawn from one sample of a study of OX40 agonist ivuxolimab in advanced cancers. Only in-frame clones appear in the TCRdb table, and some are missing; sequencing was by immunoSEQ multiplex PCR. This table holds about 79,000 clones, about 91% found once. Sequencing used CD4+ or CD8+ T cells sorted from blood, obtained in a trial of the OX40 agonist ivuxolimab. These TCRs come from an adult with an advanced solid tumor such as melanoma, head and neck, liver or kidney cancer. Each CDR3 is given with its conserved first and last residue. Fields, in order: CDR3 protein, CDR3 DNA, D gene, V gene, clone size, J gene. D genes are given only for firm matches. Clone size is stated in some rows and not others, as once, few, many or a class when expanded.

CASSLGQISGNTIYF	TGTGCCAGCAGTTTAGGTCAGATCTCTGGAAACACCATATATTTT	-	TRBV28	-	TRBJ1-3
CASSPSSGSYEQYF	TGTGCCAGCAGCCCATCTAGCGGCTCCTACGAGCAGTACTTC	TRBD2	TRBV7-3	-	TRBJ2-7
CASSQVGWVYGYTF	TGTGCCAGCAGCCAAGTCGGGTGGGTCTATGGCTACACCTTC	-	TRBV14	-	TRBJ1-2
CASSALGRKTYEQYF	TGTGCCAGCAGTGCCCTTGGACGGAAGACCTACGAGCAGTACTTC	-	TRBV28	-	TRBJ2-7
CASSEQAGVANEQYF	TGTGCCAGCAGCGAACAAGCGGGAGTGGCTAACGAGCAGTACTTC	TRBD2	TRBV7-6	-	TRBJ2-7
CASSEHLATNEKLFF	TGTGCCAGTAGCGAACACTTGGCAACTAATGAAAAACTGTTTTTT	-	TRBV19	once	TRBJ1-4
CASSPTGDSYFFEAFF	TGTGCCAGCAGCCCGACAGGGGACTCATATTTCTTTGAAGCTTTCTTT	TRBD1	TRBV27	-	TRBJ1-1
CASRSGDHNEQFF	TGCGCCAGCAGAAGTGGGGACCACAATGAGCAGTTCTTC	-	TRBV5-1	-	TRBJ2-1
CASSSFAGYDTQYF	TGTGCCAGCAGCTCCTTTGCGGGTTACGATACGCAGTATTTT	-	TRBV6-6	-	TRBJ2-3
CASSRGDGNTIYF	TGTGCCAGCTCACGGGGTGATGGAAACACCATATATTTT	-	TRBV18	-	TRBJ1-3
CASSLDRVYEQYF	TGCGCCAGCAGCTTGGACAGGGTGTACGAGCAGTACTTC	-	TRBV5-1	-	TRBJ2-7
CASSQTSRYGEQYF	TGTGCCAGCAGCCAAACTAGCAGGTATGGGGAGCAGTACTTC	-	TRBV14	-	TRBJ2-7
CASSQDRGNTIYF	TGTGCCAGCAGCCAGGACAGGGGAAACACCATATATTTT	TRBD1	TRBV7-2	-	TRBJ1-3
CASSPNREISPLHF	TGTGCCAGCAGTCCGAACAGGGAAATTTCACCCCTCCACTTT	-	TRBV27	-	TRBJ1-6
CASSPLGTASNEKLFF	TGTGCCAGCAGTCCACTCGGGACGGCGAGTAATGAAAAACTGTTTTTT	-	TRBV27	-	TRBJ1-4
CASSPNRDTGELFF	TGTGCCAGCAGCCCTAACAGGGATACCGGGGAGCTGTTTTTT	-	TRBV7-3	-	TRBJ2-2
CASSLSGGGGQPQHF	TGTGCCAGCAGCTTGTCCGGGGGCGGAGGTCAGCCCCAGCATTTT	-	TRBV7-9	-	TRBJ1-5
CASDGLVGGYTF	TGTGCCAGCGACGGGTTAGTTGGGGGCTACACCTTC	-	TRBV6-1	-	TRBJ1-2
CASSQGRDENYGYTF	TGTGCCAGCAGCCAAGGGCGGGACGAAAACTATGGCTACACCTTC	-	TRBV4-2	-	TRBJ1-2
CASSVELAANTGELFF	TGTGCCAGCAGCGTAGAGCTAGCGGCCAACACCGGGGAGCTGTTTTTT	TRBD2	TRBV9	-	TRBJ2-2
CASSVVPHGGQETQYF	TGTGCCAGCAGCGTAGTCCCCCATGGCGGGCAAGAGACCCAGTACTTC	-	TRBV9	-	TRBJ2-5
CASSTTLKETQYF	TGTGCCAGTAGTACAACGCTGAAAGAGACCCAGTACTTC	-	TRBV19	once	TRBJ2-5
CAISDRGRSSGNTIYF	TGTGCCATCAGTGACCGGGGCCGGAGCTCTGGAAACACCATATATTTT	-	TRBV10-3	-	TRBJ1-3
CASTPARGDRGRRQYF	TGTGCCAGCACCCCCGCCAGGGGGGACAGGGGGCGGCGGCAGTACTTC	TRBD1	TRBV11-2	-	TRBJ2-7
CASSVGGLEGKREQFF	TGTGCCAGCAGCGTAGGGGGGCTGGAAGGCAAGAGGGAGCAGTTCTTC	-	TRBV9	-	TRBJ2-1
CASSRLAGGNTGELFF	TGTGCCAGCAGCCGACTAGCGGGGGGTAACACCGGGGAGCTGTTTTTT	TRBD2	TRBV2	once	TRBJ2-2
CASSQQGGNEQFF	TGTGCCAGCAGTCAGCAGGGAGGAAATGAGCAGTTCTTC	-	TRBV6-4	-	TRBJ2-1
CASSPTSGSVNEQFF	TGCGCCAGCAGCCCGACTAGCGGGAGTGTTAATGAGCAGTTCTTC	TRBD2	TRBV5-1	-	TRBJ2-1
CASSPHNQPQHF	TGTGCCAGCAGTCCTCACAATCAGCCCCAGCATTTT	-	TRBV28	-	TRBJ1-5
CASSIKDTRQETQYF	TGTGCCAGTAGTATAAAGGACACCCGACAAGAGACCCAGTACTTC	-	TRBV19	-	TRBJ2-5
CASSFRVPGELFF	TGTGCCAGCAGTTTCCGGGTTCCCGGGGAGCTGTTTTTT	-	TRBV28	-	TRBJ2-2
CASSPLAGGFTDTQYF	TGTGCCAGCTCACCACTAGCGGGAGGATTCACAGATACGCAGTATTTT	TRBD2	TRBV18	-	TRBJ2-3
CSVVGQGYEQYF	TGCAGCGTGGTGGGACAGGGATACGAGCAGTACTTC	TRBD1	TRBV29-1	-	TRBJ2-7
CACRDRRQSSNQPQHF	TGTGCCTGCCGGGACAGGCGCCAGAGTAGCAATCAGCCCCAGCATTTT	TRBD1	TRBV6-6	-	TRBJ1-5
CASSPPTGYTEAFF	TGTGCCAGCTCACCGCCGACAGGATATACTGAAGCTTTCTTT	-	TRBV18	few	TRBJ1-1
CASSPGGDNYGYTF	TGTGCCAGCAGCCCAGGGGGGGATAACTATGGCTACACCTTC	TRBD1	TRBV28	-	TRBJ1-2
CASSFGWEDASTDTQYF	TGTGCCAGCAGTTTTGGTTGGGAGGACGCCAGCACAGATACGCAGTATTTT	-	TRBV28	once	TRBJ2-3
CASGHQDEQYF	TGTGCCAGCGGACACCAGGACGAGCAGTACTTC	-	TRBV28	-	TRBJ2-7
CASSSRDSGYEQYF	TGTGCCAGCAGCTCCCGGGACAGTGGCTACGAGCAGTACTTC	TRBD1	TRBV7-9	few	TRBJ2-7
CASSWTADGEQYF	TGTGCCAGCAGCTGGACAGCCGACGGCGAGCAGTACTTC	-	TRBV11-3	-	TRBJ2-7
CASTGQGAPTGELFF	TGCGCCAGCACAGGACAGGGGGCGCCTACCGGGGAGCTGTTTTTT	TRBD1	TRBV5-1	-	TRBJ2-2
CASTGARGYEQYF	TGTGCCAGCACCGGGGCTAGAGGCTACGAGCAGTACTTC	-	TRBV2	-	TRBJ2-7
CASSYRGTGGNTEAFF	TGTGCCAGCAGTTACAGGGGGACAGGGGGGAACACTGAAGCTTTCTTT	TRBD1	TRBV6-5	-	TRBJ1-1
CASSSRLVAYNEQFF	TGTGCCAGCAGCTCCCGACTAGTGGCATACAATGAGCAGTTCTTC	-	TRBV7-9	once	TRBJ2-1
CASSRTGLAGINEQYF	TGTGCCAGCAGCCGGACGGGCCTAGCGGGAATCAACGAGCAGTACTTC	TRBD2	TRBV4-2	-	TRBJ2-7
CAWSVHIAYNEQFF	TGTGCCTGGAGTGTGCACATCGCCTACAATGAGCAGTTCTTC	-	TRBV30	-	TRBJ2-1
CASSPEVVLAKNIQYF	TGTGCCAGCAGTCCAGAGGTCGTACTAGCCAAAAACATTCAGTACTTC	-	TRBV28	-	TRBJ2-4
CASSLGSAGGSTDTQYF	TGCGCCAGCAGCTTGGGATCGGCGGGAGGGAGCACAGATACGCAGTATTTT	TRBD2	TRBV5-1	once	TRBJ2-3